This TCR beta chain was identified in a study of cytomegalovirus exposure and HLA in healthy donors. This CDR3 contains 13 residues. The V gene lost 5 bases and the J gene lost 6 bases, with 10 bases spanning the gap. CDR1 and CDR2 from the germline V gene are MNHEY and SMNVEV (reference sequence). Primers included in the PCR were 60 Vbeta and 13 Jbeta primers. Generated by immunoSEQ multiplex PCR, the TCRdb table keeps only in-frame clones and is missing some. The data show about 160,000 clones, roughly 85% seen once. The source material was PBMCs. The clonotype comes from a woman aged 25 to 45 in good health and CMV-seronegative. The chain uses TRBV27 and TRBJ2-2, with D possibly matching TRBD2 (6 bases). The CDR3 reads CASSPGSAGELFF. CDR3 in DNA: TGTGCCAGCAGTCCCGGGAGCGCCGGGGAGCTGTTTTTT.